This T cell receptor beta chain was found in a study of blood T cell repertoires in COVID-19. In the original workflow: Estimation of nucleated cell counts relied on the amplification of reference gene primers. TCRdb's copy holds only in-frame clones and misses some; the assay was immunoSEQ multiplex PCR. That table furnishes V, J and clone size, whereas the DNA furnished D and trimming. The table lists 95,000 to 110,000 clones, about 88% of them singletons, with 5% to 8% in the top ten. The trim removed 4 bases at V and 7 bases at J, leaving 8 bases unmatched. Looked up from germline, CDR1 is MNHEY and CDR2 is SMNVEV (reference sequence). This CDR3 region has 16 residues.

The specimen sequenced was peripheral blood. The receptor was isolated from a human donor in a cohort sampled during active COVID-19. V and J are TRBV27 and TRBJ1-6, with 9 bases aligning to TRBD1. The CDR3 sequence: CASSSRRTGANSPLHF. DNA of the CDR3: TGTGCCAGCAGTTCCCGCCGGACAGGGGCAAATTCACCCCTCCACTTT.